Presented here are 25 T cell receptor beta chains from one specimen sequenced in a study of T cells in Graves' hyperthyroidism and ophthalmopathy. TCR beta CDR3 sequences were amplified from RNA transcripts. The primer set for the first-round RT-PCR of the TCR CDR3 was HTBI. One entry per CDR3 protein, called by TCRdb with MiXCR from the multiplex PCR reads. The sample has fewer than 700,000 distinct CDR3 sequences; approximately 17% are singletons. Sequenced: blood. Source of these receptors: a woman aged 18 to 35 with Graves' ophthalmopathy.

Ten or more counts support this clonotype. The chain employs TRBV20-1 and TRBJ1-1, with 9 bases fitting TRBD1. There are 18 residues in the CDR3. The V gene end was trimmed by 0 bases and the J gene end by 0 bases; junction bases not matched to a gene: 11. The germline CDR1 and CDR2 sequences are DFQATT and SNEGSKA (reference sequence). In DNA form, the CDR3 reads TGCAGTGCTAGAGATCGTCACAGGGGGCCAACAATGAACACTGAAGCTTTCTTT. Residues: CSARDRHRGPTMNTEAFF.

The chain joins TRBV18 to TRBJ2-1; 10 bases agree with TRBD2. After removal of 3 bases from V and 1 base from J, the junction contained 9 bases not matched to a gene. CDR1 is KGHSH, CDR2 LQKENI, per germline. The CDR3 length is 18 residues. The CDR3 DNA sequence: TGTGCCAGCTCACCGTGGGATAGCGGGGGGCTTTCCTACAATGAGCAGTTCTTC. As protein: CASSPWDSGGLSYNEQFF.

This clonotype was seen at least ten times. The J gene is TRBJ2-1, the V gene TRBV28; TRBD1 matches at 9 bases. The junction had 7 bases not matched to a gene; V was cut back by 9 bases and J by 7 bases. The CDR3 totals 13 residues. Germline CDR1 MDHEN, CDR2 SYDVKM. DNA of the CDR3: TGTGCCAGTTGGACAGGGGCAGGGAATGAGCAGTTCTTC. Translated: CASWTGAGNEQFF.

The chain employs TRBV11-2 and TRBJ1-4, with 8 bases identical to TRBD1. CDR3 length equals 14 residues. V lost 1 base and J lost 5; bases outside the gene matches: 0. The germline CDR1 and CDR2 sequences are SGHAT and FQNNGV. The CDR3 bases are TGTGCCAGCAGCTTAGGGACAGGGAATGAAAAACTGTTTTTT. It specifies CASSLGTGNEKLFF.

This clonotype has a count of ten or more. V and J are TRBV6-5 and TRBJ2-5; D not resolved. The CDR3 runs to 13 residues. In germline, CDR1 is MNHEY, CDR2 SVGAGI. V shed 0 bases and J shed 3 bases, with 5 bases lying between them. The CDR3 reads CASSYSGEETQYF. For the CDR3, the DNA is TGTGCCAGCAGTTACTCGGGTGAAGAGACCCAGTACTTC.

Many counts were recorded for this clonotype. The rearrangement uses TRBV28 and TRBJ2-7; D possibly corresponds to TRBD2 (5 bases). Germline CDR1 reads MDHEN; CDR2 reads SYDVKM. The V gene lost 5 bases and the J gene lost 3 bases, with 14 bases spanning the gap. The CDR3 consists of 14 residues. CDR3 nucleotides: TGTGCCAGCAGTCCAAGCGAGGGAATCTACGAGCAGTACTTC. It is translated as CASSPSEGIYEQYF.

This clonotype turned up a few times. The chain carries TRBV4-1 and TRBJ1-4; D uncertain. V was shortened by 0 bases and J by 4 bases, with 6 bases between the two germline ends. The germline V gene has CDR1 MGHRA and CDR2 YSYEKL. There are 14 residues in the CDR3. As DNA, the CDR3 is TGCGCCAGCAGCCAAGATGACCTTAATGAAAAACTGTTTTTT. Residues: CASSQDDLNEKLFF.

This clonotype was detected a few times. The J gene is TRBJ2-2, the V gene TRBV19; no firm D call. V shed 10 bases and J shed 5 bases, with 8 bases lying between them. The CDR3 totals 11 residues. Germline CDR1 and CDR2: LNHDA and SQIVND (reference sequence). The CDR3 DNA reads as TGTGCCACCCGTCGAACCGGGGAGCTGTTTTTT. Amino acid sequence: CATRRTGELFF.

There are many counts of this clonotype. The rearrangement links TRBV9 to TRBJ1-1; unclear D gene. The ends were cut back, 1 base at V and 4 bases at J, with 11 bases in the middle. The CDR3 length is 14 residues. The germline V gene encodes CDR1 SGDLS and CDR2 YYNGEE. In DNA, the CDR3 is TGTGCCAGCAGCGTATGGGGAGAGGGCACTGAAGCTTTCTTT. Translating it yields CASSVWGEGTEAFF.

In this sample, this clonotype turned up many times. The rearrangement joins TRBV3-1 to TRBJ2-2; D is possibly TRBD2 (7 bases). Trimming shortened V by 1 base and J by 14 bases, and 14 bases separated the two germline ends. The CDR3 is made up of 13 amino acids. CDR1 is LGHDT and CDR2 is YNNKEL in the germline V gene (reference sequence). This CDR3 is CASSQANREGLFF. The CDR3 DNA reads TGTGCCAGCAGCCAAGCAAACAGGGAGGGACTGTTTTTT. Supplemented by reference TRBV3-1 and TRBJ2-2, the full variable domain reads DTAVSQTPKYLVTQMGNDKSIKCEQNLGHDTMYWYKQDSKKFLKIMFSYNNKELIINETVPNRFSPKSPDKAHLNLHINSLELGDSAVYFCASSQANREGLFFGEGSRLTVL.

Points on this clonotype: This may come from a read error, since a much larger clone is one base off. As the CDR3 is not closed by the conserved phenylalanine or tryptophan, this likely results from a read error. CDR3 protein: CASSPPTAGRTEAFL. CDR3 nucleotides: TGTGCCAGCAGTCCCCCCACGGCAGGGAGGACTGAAGCTTTCCTT. This sequence joins TRBV28 and TRBJ1-1; D is possibly TRBD1 (5 bases). The CDR3 is 15 amino acids. V was shortened by 5 bases and J by 5 bases, with 18 bases between the two germline ends. Germline CDR1 is MDHEN and CDR2 is SYDVKM.

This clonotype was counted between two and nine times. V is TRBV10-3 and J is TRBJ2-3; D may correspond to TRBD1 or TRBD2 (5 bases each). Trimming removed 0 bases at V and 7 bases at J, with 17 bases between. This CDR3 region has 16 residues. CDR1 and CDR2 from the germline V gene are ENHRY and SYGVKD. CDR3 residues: CAISESGGPGPHTQYF. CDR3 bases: TGTGCCATCAGTGAGTCTGGGGGACCGGGTCCCCATACGCAGTATTTT.

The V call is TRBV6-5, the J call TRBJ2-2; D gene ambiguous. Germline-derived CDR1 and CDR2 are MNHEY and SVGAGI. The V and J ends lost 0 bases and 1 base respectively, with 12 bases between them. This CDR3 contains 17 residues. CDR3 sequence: CASSYSPRRMNTGELFF. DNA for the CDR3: TGTGCCAGCAGTTACTCACCCCGCAGGATGAACACCGGGGAGCTGTTTTTT.

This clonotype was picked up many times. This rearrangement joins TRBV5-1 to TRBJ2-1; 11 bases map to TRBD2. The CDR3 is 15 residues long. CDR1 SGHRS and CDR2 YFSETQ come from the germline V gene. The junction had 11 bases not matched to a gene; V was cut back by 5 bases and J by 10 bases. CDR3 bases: TGCGCCAGCAGTCGGGGGGGACTAGCGGACGGGGAGCAGTTCTTC. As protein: CASSRGGLADGEQFF.

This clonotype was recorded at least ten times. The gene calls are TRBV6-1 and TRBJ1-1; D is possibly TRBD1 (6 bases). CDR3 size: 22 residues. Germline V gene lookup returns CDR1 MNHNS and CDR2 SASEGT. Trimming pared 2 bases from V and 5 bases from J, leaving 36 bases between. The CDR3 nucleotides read TGTGCCAGCAGTGAACTAAGGGGGGGGCCAGGACCGTCGGGGGTTCTGGAAACTGAAGCTTTCTTT. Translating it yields CASSELRGGPGPSGVLETEAFF.

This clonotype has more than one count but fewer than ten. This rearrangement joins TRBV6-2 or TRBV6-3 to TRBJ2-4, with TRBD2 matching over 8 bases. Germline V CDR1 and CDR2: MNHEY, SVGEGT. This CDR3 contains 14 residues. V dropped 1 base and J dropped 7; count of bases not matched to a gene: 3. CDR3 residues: CASSYLAGGNIQYF. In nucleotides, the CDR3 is TGTGCCAGCAGTTACTTGGCGGGAGGTAACATTCAGTACTTC.

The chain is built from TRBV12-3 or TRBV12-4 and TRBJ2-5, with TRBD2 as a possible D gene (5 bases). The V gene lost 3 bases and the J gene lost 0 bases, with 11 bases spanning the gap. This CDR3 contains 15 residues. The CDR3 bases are TGTGCCAGCAGTTTTGAAGGCGGGTACCAAGAGACCCAGTACTTC. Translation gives CASSFEGGYQETQYF.

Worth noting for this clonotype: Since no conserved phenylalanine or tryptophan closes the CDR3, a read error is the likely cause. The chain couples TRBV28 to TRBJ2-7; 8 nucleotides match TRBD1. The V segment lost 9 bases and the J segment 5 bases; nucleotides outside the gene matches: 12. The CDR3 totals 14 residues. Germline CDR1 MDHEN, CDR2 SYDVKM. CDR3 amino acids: CASVPRTGTHEQYL. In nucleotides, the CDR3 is TGTGCCAGTGTGCCCCGGACAGGGACCCACGAGCAGTACCTC.

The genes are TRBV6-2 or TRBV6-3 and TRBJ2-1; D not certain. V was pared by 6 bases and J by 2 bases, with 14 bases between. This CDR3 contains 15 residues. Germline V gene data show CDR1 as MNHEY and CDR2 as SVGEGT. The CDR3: CASSLVPRAYNEQFF. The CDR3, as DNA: TGTGCCAGCAGCCTTGTACCCCGGGCCTACAATGAGCAGTTCTTC.

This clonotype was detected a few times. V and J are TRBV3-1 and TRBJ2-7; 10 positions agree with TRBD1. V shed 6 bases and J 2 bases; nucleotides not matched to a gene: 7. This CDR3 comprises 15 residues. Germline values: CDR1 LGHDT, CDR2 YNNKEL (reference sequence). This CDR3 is CASRETGGLTYEQYF. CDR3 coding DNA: TGTGCCAGCAGGGAGACAGGGGGCTTGACCTACGAGCAGTACTTC.

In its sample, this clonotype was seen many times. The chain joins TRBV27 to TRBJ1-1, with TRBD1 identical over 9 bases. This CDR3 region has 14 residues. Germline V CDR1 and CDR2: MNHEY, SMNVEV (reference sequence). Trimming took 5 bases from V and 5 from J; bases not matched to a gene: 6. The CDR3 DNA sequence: TGTGCCAGCAGTGCCGGGACAGGGATGACTGAAGCTTTCTTT. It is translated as CASSAGTGMTEAFF.

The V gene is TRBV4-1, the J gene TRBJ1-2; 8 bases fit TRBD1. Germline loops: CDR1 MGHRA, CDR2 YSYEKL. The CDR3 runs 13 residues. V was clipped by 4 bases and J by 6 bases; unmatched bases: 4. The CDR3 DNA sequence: TGCGCCAGCAGCCGACAGGGGTTTGATGGCTACACCTTC. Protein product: CASSRQGFDGYTF.

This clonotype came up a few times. CDR3 loop: CASSHSGQGAYYGYTF. The CDR3 nucleotides read TGTGCCAGTAGCCACTCGGGGCAGGGGGCCTACTATGGCTACACCTTC. The chain carries TRBV19 and TRBJ1-2, with TRBD1 identical over 8 bases. CDR3 length: 16 amino acids. Trimming at V came to 6 bases and at J to 3 bases, leaving 12 bases not matched to a gene. Germline-derived CDR1 and CDR2 are LNHDA and SQIVND (reference sequence).

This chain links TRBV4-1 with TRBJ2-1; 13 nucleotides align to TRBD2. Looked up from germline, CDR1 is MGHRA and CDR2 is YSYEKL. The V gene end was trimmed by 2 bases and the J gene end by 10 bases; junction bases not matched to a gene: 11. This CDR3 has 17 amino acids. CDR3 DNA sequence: TGCGCCAGCAGCCAATACTACGGACTAGCGGGAGCGCAGGAGCAGTTCTTC. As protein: CASSQYYGLAGAQEQFF.

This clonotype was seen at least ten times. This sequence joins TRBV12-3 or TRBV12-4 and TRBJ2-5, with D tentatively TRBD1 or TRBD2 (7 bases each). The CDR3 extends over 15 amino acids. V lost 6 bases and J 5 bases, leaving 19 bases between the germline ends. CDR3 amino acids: CASSLPGGGMETQYF. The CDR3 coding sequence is TGTGCCAGCAGCTTACCAGGGGGAGGGATGGAGACCCAGTACTTC.